The source of this T cell receptor (beta chain) is a study of OX40 agonist ivuxolimab in advanced cancers. The germline gives CDR1 MDHEN, CDR2 SYDVKM. V lost 9 bases and J 2 bases, leaving 11 bases between the germline ends. The CDR3 contains 12 residues. Some clones are missing from TCRdb's copy, which holds only in-frame ones; the method was immunoSEQ multiplex PCR. The repertoire holds roughly 73,000 clones, almost 90% seen once, with roughly 2.4% in the top ten. Blood sampling took place at baseline, cycle 4 day 1, and cycle 7 day 1. This chain connects TRBV28 to TRBJ2-7; D may correspond to TRBD1 or TRBD2 (6 bases each). This TCR derives from an adult with an advanced solid tumor such as melanoma, head and neck, liver or kidney cancer. Source: CD4+ or CD8+ T cells sorted from blood, taken in a trial of the OX40 agonist ivuxolimab. CDR3 amino acids: CASRRGTYEQYF. Written as DNA, the CDR3 is TGTGCCAGTCGGAGGGGGACCTACGAGCAGTACTTC.